The 11 T cell receptor beta chains below all came from one sample that was sequenced in a study of cytomegalovirus exposure and HLA in healthy donors. Primers: 60 Vbeta forward and 13 Jbeta reverse. The method was immunoSEQ multiplex PCR; TCRdb's version includes in-frame clones alone and lacks a portion of them. The top ten clones hold about 2.2% of a sample with approximately 150,000 clones, approximately 79% of them seen once. The sample taken for sequencing was PBMCs. The receptors shown here come from a middle-aged man in good health and CMV-seronegative.

Only one count was recorded for this clone. V and J are TRBV30 and TRBJ1-6; D unclear. V was pared by 3 bases and J by 9 bases, with 9 bases between. This CDR3 spans 12 amino acids. CDR1 is GTSNPN and CDR2 is SVGIG in the germline V gene (reference sequence). For the CDR3, the DNA is TGTGCCTGGAGCGCGTCTGGTTCACCCCTCCACTTT. Its translation is CAWSASGSPLHF.

The chain employs TRBV6-5 and TRBJ2-7, with 7 bases identical to TRBD2. Trimming removed 7 bases from V and 1 base from J; junction bases left unmatched: 10. The germline V gene has CDR1 MNHEY and CDR2 SVGAGI. The CDR3 is 15 residues long. The CDR3 nucleotides read TGTGCCAGCACCCCCGGGGCGGGAGTTTCCTACGAGCAGTACTTC. Protein product: CASTPGAGVSYEQYF.

The gene calls are TRBV20-1 and TRBJ2-5; D is unresolved. CDR3 length: 11 residues. Trimming removed 3 bases at V and 9 bases at J, with 11 bases between. The germline V gene has CDR1 DFQATT and CDR2 SNEGSKA (reference sequence). The CDR3 DNA reads TGCAGTGCTAGGGAGCCTGTGGCCCAGTACTTC. Translation: CSAREPVAQYF.

The chain uses TRBV18 and TRBJ1-1, with TRBD1 as a possible D gene (6 bases). The germline V and J ends were trimmed by 4 bases and 8 bases, with 14 bases remaining between them. Per germline, CDR1 KGHSH and CDR2 LQKENI. This CDR3 has 13 residues. The CDR3 loop reads CASSLSGTQEAFF. The DNA of the CDR3 is TGTGCCAGCTCACTCTCCGGGACACAGGAAGCTTTCTTT.

The V and J genes are TRBV5-1 and TRBJ1-3, with 8 positions matching TRBD1. Germline V gene sequence: CDR1 SGHRS, CDR2 YFSETQ. The CDR3 runs to 14 residues. J lost 10 bases, V lost 3 bases, and 9 bases had no gene match. CDR3 sequence (DNA): TGCGCCAGCAGCTCAGGGACAGGTTCCCGTACCATATATTTT. It encodes CASSSGTGSRTIYF.

This chain connects TRBV7-9 to TRBJ2-3, with D uncertain. Germline V lookup: CDR1 SEHNR, CDR2 FQNEAQ (reference sequence). The CDR3 runs to 12 residues. V shed 10 bases and J shed 6 bases, with 14 bases lying between them. CDR3 nucleotide sequence: TGTGCCACCGGAGCTAGTGGGGATACGCAGTATTTT. The encoded protein is CATGASGDTQYF.

This chain joins TRBV11-2 and TRBJ2-3; weak D call: TRBD2 (6 bases). Germline V CDR1 and CDR2: SGHAT, FQNNGV. V lost 3 bases and J 1 base, leaving 14 bases between the germline ends. The CDR3 is 16 amino acids. The CDR3 nucleotides read TGTGCCAGCAGCTTCCCCCGGGACTGGGGCACAGATACGCAGTATTTT. This encodes CASSFPRDWGTDTQYF.

Note on this clone: The junction departs from the called germline gene at one end, perhaps through a read error. V usage is TRBV27 and J usage is TRBJ2-6; TRBD1 matches at 10 bases. The CDR3 spans 16 residues. Germline loops: CDR1 MNHEY, CDR2 SMNVEV (reference sequence). CDR3 nucleotide sequence: TGTGCCAGCAGCCCGGGACAGGGGTATGGGGCCAACGGCCTGACTTTC. This translates into CASSPGQGYGANGLTF.

The chain carries TRBV7-9 and TRBJ1-1; D is perhaps TRBD1 (5 bases). The germline V and J ends were trimmed by 6 bases and 6 bases, with 14 bases remaining between them. The length of the CDR3 is 13 residues. Germline V gives CDR1 SEHNR, CDR2 FQNEAQ (reference sequence). The CDR3 DNA follows: TGTGCCAGCAGGTCCGCAGGGCGGCCTGAAGCTTTCTTT. Translation: CASRSAGRPEAFF.

The table lists this clone with a few counts. J is TRBJ2-1 and V is TRBV4-3, with 11 bases identical to TRBD2. The ends lost 3 bases at V and 8 bases at J; junction bases unmatched: 6. CDR1 is LGHNA and CDR2 is YSLEER in the germline V gene. The CDR3 sequence is 15 residues long. CDR3 residues: CASSQQLAGEDEQFF. The CDR3 DNA follows: TGCGCCAGCAGCCAGCAACTAGCGGGAGAGGATGAGCAGTTCTTC.

The chain uses TRBV5-1 and TRBJ1-5; D perhaps matches TRBD1 (6 bases). CDR3 length: 15 residues. Trimming took 2 bases from V and 5 from J, leaving 14 bases between them. Germline CDR1 SGHRS, CDR2 YFSETQ. In nucleotides, the CDR3 is TGCGCCAGCAGCTTAACAGGGACGGATGATCAGCCCCAGCATTTT. Translating gives CASSLTGTDDQPQHF.